This TCR beta chain was profiled in a study of human T cells and chemical hapten exposure (dated by TCRdb to 2020 to 2022). Regarding the study in general: For sensitization, 2% DPC in acetone was applied to a 2 cm by 2 cm area of upper inner arm skin. Weekly therapeutic DPC doses were additionally applied to the scalp of patients throughout the approximately 23-week study period. For TCR sequencing, blood came from over 25 alopecia patients at anywhere from one to four time points (pre-sensitization, 2, 6 and 24 weeks). The libraries were sequenced as a pool, and the TCR yield per sample differed mostly because of small variations in library volumes within the pool. Patch testing was done on the upper back using Finn chambers containing 0.01% DPC, and results were scored after 6 days according to International Contact Dermatitis Research Group standards. This study followed changes in the peripheral blood TCR repertoire in vivo during primary and secondary sensitization of alopecia patients to the hapten diphenylcyclopropenone (DPC). Blood samples were taken from patients before sensitization (week 0) and then at 2, 6 and about 24 weeks after DPC sensitization. The patient cohort, mostly female, included alopecia areata with under or over 50% scalp involvement, alopecia totalis and alopecia universalis. What the study reported, not specific to this receptor: The number of TCRs above 1 in 1000 frequency did not change with DPC sensitization; there was no evidence of global repertoire structure alterations. A positive correlation was found between the number of PT1 expanded TCRs and patch test score, with significance reached at thresholds 8, 16 and 32 but not 4. Alopecia, a presumed autoimmune disease, was present in all patients, so the immune response of the patients might differ from that of healthy individuals. Expanded TCRs formed significantly more large CDR3 similarity clusters than pre-sensitization or healthy control sets, consistent with antigen-driven responses. After repeated subsampling, the strength of the expansion versus patch-test correlation and the threshold at which it became significant changed.

This clonotype was seen repeatedly, ten times or more. Which antigen it targets is not known. No base-level quality is on record; no much larger clone is a single base apart. The library relied on RACE. These reads were obtained on a NextSeq 500. During library preparation, unique molecular identifiers were attached to individual cDNA molecules so that TCRs could be counted quantitatively and reproducibly. Both TCR alpha and TCR beta chains were sequenced from each blood RNA sample. In the authors' own workflow: Samples had a median of about 96,000 TCRs, with a range from roughly 23,224 to 700,000. V, J and CDR3 annotation of the TCR reads was carried out using the Decombinator software suite. For the PS versus PT1 abundance plots, all samples were subsampled to the same number of TCRs (28,000). TCRs were defined as expanded if absent before sensitization and observed at least eight times at the 2-week time point. Through fastp at Q25 and MiXCR, TCRdb rebuilt clones from the public reads, retaining in-frame beta chains. Merged by CDR3 protein, the rows form single entries marked with the most common genes and DNA. V and J calls and clone size were set by TCRdb, not the authors. The sample table holds 350,000 to 400,000 distinct CDR3 sequences, of which roughly 5% were seen once. The ten largest account for 2.6% of the sample.

Reading from cysteine to phenylalanine, the CDR3 counts 14 amino acids. The sequence is cut down to CDR3 DNA, 42 bases in frame from base 1. V loses 6 bases, J loses 0 bases, and the germline ends lie 8 bases apart. The time point label corresponds to: pre-sensitization, week 0. The label giving this sample's treatment or condition can be read as: therapeutic diphenylcyclopropenone sensitization with weekly scalp DPC. At each patch-test visit, blood was drawn before the patch test was applied. Patients were eligible if aged 18 to 70, diagnosed with alopecia and judged suitable for DPC therapy, and pregnant patients were excluded. Total RNA was extracted from unfractionated whole blood that had been collected in Tempus Blood RNA tubes.

This specimen consisted of whole blood, obtained in connection with sensitization to the hapten diphenylcyclopropenone (DPC). The sequence derives from a woman aged 45 to 65 with alopecia areata. Some clones in this sample may be carry-over from other donors' samples. The chain uses TRBV12-3 or TRBV12-4 and TRBJ1-4, and TRBD1 may be the D gene, going by 6 matching bases. The DNA is TGTGCCAGCAGCCGGACAGCAACTAATGAAAAACTGTTTTTT. It specifies CASSRTATNEKLFF.